A selection of T cell receptor beta chains follows, all from one sample in a study of vaccination effects on CD4 cells after COVID-19. The assay was immunoSEQ multiplex PCR, and TCRdb's table has in-frame clones only and misses some. The table shows 20,000 to 25,000 clones, with around 70% occurring only once. These receptors' targets are unknown. Sequenced here: CD4+ T cells from PBMCs cultured with HCoV-NL63 spike peptides, sampled after COVID-19 vaccination. These receptor sequences come from a human donor who received a COVID-19 vaccine. CDR3s include the opening cysteine and the closing phenylalanine or tryptophan. A D gene is named only where the DNA matches it firmly. Clone size appears in some rows only: once, few, many, or a class for an expanded clone.

TRBV2	.	.	TRBJ1-2	TGTGCCAGCAGTGAAGGGTCTTCAAGGACAGTCCATGGCTACACCTTC	CASSEGSSRTVHGYTF
TRBV5-1	.	once	TRBJ2-5	TGCGCCAGCAGCCCCCCGGGGCAAGAGACCCAGTACTTC	CASSPPGQETQYF
TRBV20-1	.	.	TRBJ1-2	TGCAGTGCTACCTACAAATATGGCTACACCTTC	CSATYKYGYTF
TRBV10-3	TRBD2	.	TRBJ2-7	TGTGCCATCAGTGATCCGACTAGCGGCTACGAGCAGTACTTC	CAISDPTSGYEQYF
TRBV5-1	.	.	TRBJ2-1	TGCGCCAGCAGCTTGGATAGCGGTACGTCCTACAATGAGCAGTTCTTC	CASSLDSGTSYNEQFF
TRBV6-5	.	.	TRBJ1-3	TGTGCCAGCAGTTACGACGGGAACTCTGGAAACACCATATATTTT	CASSYDGNSGNTIYF
TRBV19	.	once	TRBJ1-1	TGTGCCAGTAGGGAAGGGCGGAGCGTCGCTGAAGCTTTCTTT	CASREGRSVAEAFF
TRBV7-9	.	.	TRBJ2-7	TGTGCCAGCAGTCGGACAGAAGTCTACGAGCAGTACTTC	CASSRTEVYEQYF
TRBV14	.	.	TRBJ2-7	TGTGCCAGCAGCCAAGGTCGCGTATACGAGCAGTACTTC	CASSQGRVYEQYF
TRBV18	TRBD2	.	TRBJ2-1	TGTGCCAGCTCACCACAGAGCGGGGATAATGAGCAGTTCTTC	CASSPQSGDNEQFF
TRBV6-5	TRBD2	.	TRBJ2-2	TGTGCCAGCAGTTATCTGGCGGGAGGGCCTGGCGGGGAGCTGTTTTTT	CASSYLAGGPGGELFF
TRBV6-5	TRBD1	.	TRBJ1-1	TGTGCCAGCAGAGCCAGGGGGCGGGACGGTGAAGCTTTCTTT	CASRARGRDGEAFF
TRBV10-3	TRBD2	few	TRBJ2-1	TGTGCCATCAGCGAGGAGCGGGAGAAGAATGAGCAGTTCTTC	CAISEEREKNEQFF
TRBV7-9	TRBD1	few	TRBJ1-2	TGTGCCAGCAGCTTTTCAACAGGGGGGGATGGCTACACCTTC	CASSFSTGGDGYTF
TRBV3-1/TRBV3-2	.	.	TRBJ2-7	TGTGCCAGCAGCCAAGGGAGGGCCCAAGCTTGGGAGCAGTACTTC	CASSQGRAQAWEQYF
TRBV18	.	few	TRBJ1-2	TGTGCCAGCTCTACCGACAGAACCTATGGCTACACCTTC	CASSTDRTYGYTF
TRBV27	.	.	TRBJ2-5	TGTGCCAGCAGTTACGGGGGCCGAGAGACCCAGTACTTC	CASSYGGRETQYF
TRBV19	.	.	TRBJ1-1	TGTGCCAGTCGAGGTCAGGGATCGGCGGGAACTGAAGCTTTCTTT	CASRGQGSAGTEAFF
TRBV7-9	TRBD2	once	TRBJ2-7	TGTGCCAGCAGCTTAGGGGGACTAGGCCACGAGCAGTACTTC	CASSLGGLGHEQYF
TRBV6-5	.	.	TRBJ1-3	TGTGCCAGCATTTATGGGGGCCCCTCTGGAAACACCATATATTTT	CASIYGGPSGNTIYF
TRBV3-1/TRBV3-2	.	few	TRBJ2-7	TGTGCCAGCAGCCTGAATCCAGGGTACGAGCAGTACTTC	CASSLNPGYEQYF
TRBV12-3/TRBV12-4	.	.	TRBJ2-2	TGTGCCAGCAGAATCTTACCGGGTCCCGAGCTGTTTTTT	CASRILPGPELFF
TRBV5-5	TRBD2	.	TRBJ2-1	TGTGCCAGCAGCTCCCAAGCGGGAGTTTACAATGAGCAGTTCTTC	CASSSQAGVYNEQFF
TRBV18	.	.	TRBJ2-7	TGTGCCAGCTCACCCAGGACCCCAGCCTACGAGCAGTACTTC	CASSPRTPAYEQYF
TRBV12-5	TRBD2	.	TRBJ2-7	TGTGCTAGTGGCCCCGGGACTAGCGGGAGCGGCAACGAGCAGTACTTC	CASGPGTSGSGNEQYF
TRBV7-9	.	.	TRBJ1-2	TGTGCCAGCAGCTTAGTGCAGGCCCCCTATGGCTACACCTTC	CASSLVQAPYGYTF